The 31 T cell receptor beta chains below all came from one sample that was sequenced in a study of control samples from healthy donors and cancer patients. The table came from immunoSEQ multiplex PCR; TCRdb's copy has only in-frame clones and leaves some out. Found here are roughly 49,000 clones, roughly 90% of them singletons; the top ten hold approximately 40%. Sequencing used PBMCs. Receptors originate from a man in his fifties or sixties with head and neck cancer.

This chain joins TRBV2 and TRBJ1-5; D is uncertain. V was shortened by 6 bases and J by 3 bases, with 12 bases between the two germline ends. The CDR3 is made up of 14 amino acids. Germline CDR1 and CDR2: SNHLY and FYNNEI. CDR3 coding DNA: TGTGCCAGCAGCCTCAGAGGAGTCAATCAGCCCCAGCATTTT. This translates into CASSLRGVNQPQHF.

In DNA, the CDR3 is TGTGCCAGCAGTTACTCGAAACCTGGAAACACCATATATTTT. Translating gives CASSYSKPGNTIYF. The rearrangement uses TRBV6-5 and TRBJ1-3; D unresolved. Germline CDR1 MNHEY, CDR2 SVGAGI. This CDR3 has 14 amino acids. The V and J ends lost 0 bases and 2 bases respectively, with 5 bases between them.

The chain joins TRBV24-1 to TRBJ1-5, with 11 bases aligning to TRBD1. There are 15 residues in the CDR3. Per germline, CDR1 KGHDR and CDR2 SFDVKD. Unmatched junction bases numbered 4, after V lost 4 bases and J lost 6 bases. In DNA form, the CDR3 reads TGTGCCACCAGTGAGGGGACAGGGGGGAGTCAGCCCCAGCATTTT. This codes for CATSEGTGGSQPQHF.

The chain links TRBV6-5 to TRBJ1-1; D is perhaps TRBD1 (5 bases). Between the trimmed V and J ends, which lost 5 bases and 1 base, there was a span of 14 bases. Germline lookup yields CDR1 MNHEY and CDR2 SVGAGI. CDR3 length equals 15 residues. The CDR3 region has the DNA TGTGCCAGCAGTCCTCAAGGGGCCAGGAACACTGAAGCTTTCTTT. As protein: CASSPQGARNTEAFF.

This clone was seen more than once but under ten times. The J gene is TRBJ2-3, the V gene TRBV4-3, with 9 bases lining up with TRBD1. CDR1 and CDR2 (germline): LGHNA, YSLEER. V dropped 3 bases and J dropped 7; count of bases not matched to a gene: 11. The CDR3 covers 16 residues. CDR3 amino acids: CASSHPPGQGENTQYF. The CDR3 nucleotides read TGCGCCAGCAGCCACCCTCCGGGACAGGGTGAGAATACGCAGTATTTT.

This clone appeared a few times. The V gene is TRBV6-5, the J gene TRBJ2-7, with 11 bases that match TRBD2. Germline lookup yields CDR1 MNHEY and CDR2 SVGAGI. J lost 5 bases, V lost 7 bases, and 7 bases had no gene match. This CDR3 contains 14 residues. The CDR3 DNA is TGTGCCAGCACCCCACTAGCGGGAGCCCACGAGCAGTACTTC. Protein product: CASTPLAGAHEQYF.

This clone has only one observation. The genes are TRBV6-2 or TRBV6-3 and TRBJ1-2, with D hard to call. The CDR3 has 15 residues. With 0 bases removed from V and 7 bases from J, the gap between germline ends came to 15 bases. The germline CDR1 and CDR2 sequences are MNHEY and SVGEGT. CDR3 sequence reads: CASSYSIRGKTGYTF. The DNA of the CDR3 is TGTGCCAGCAGTTACTCGATTCGGGGTAAGACTGGCTACACCTTC.

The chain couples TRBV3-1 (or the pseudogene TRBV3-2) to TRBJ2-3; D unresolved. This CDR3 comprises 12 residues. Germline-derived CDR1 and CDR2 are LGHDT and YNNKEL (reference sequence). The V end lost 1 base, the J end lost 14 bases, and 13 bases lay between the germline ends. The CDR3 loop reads CASSQGNPRPYF. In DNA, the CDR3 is TGTGCCAGCAGCCAAGGCAACCCCAGACCGTATTTT.

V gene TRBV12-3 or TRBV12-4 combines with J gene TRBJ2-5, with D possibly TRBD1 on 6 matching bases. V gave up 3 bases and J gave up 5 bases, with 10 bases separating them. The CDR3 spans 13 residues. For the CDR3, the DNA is TGTGCCAGCAGTTTCAGAACAGGGGAGACCCAGTACTTC. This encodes CASSFRTGETQYF.

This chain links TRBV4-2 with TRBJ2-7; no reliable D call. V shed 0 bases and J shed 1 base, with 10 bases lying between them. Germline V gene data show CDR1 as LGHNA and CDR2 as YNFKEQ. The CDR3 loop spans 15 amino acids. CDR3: CASSQDLVESYEQYF. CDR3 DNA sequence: TGTGCCAGCAGCCAAGATCTGGTAGAATCCTACGAGCAGTACTTC.

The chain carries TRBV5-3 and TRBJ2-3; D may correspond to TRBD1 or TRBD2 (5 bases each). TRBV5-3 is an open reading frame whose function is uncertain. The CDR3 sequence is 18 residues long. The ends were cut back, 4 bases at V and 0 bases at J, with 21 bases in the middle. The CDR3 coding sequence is TGTGCCAGAAGCCCTCGGGTCCGGGGCAAGACTAGCACAGATACGCAGTATTTT. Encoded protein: CARSPRVRGKTSTDTQYF.

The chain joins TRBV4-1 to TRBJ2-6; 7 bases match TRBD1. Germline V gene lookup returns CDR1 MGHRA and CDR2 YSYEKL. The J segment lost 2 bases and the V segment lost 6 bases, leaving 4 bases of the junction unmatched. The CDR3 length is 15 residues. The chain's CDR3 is CASSPGQAGANVLTF. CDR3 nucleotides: TGCGCCAGCAGTCCTGGACAGGCTGGGGCCAACGTCCTGACTTTC.

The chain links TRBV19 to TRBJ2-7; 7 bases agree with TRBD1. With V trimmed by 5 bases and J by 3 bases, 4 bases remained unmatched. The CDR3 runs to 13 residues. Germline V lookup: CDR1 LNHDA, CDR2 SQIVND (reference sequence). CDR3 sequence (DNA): TGTGCCAGTAGTCCGGGACAGTACTACGAGCAGTACTTC. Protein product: CASSPGQYYEQYF. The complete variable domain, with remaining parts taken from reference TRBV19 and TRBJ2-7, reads DGGITQSPKYLFRKEGQNVTLSCEQNLNHDAMYWYRQDPGQGLRLIYYSQIVNDFQKGDIAEGYSVSREKKESFPLTVTSAQKNPTAFYLCASSPGQYYEQYFGPGTRLTVT.

For the CDR3, the DNA is TGCGCCAGCAGCCCGGACGGAAGACTAGCCAAAAACATTCAGTACTTC. This gives the protein CASSPDGRLAKNIQYF. The chain joins TRBV4-1 to TRBJ2-4; D uncertain. Per germline, CDR1 MGHRA and CDR2 YSYEKL. There are 16 residues in the CDR3. V was trimmed by 4 bases and J by 0 bases, leaving 13 bases between them.

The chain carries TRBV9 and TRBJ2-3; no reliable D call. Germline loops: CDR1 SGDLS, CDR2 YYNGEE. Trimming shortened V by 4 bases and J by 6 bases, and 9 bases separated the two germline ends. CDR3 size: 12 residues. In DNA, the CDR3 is TGTGCCAGCAGCCCCCTCCGGGATACGCAGTATTTT. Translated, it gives CASSPLRDTQYF. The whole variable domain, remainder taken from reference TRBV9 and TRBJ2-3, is DSGVTQTPKHLITATGQRVTLRCSPRSGDLSVYWYQQSLDQGLQFLIQYYNGEERAKGNILERFSAQQFPDLHSELNLSSLELGDSALYFCASSPLRDTQYFGPGTRLTVL.

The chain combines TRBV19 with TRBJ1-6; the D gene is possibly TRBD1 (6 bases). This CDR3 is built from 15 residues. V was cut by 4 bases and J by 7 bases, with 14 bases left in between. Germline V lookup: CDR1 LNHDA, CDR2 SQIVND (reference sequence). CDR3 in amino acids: CASSTSGTPNSPLHF. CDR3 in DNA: TGTGCCAGTAGTACATCCGGGACACCGAATTCACCCCTCCACTTT.

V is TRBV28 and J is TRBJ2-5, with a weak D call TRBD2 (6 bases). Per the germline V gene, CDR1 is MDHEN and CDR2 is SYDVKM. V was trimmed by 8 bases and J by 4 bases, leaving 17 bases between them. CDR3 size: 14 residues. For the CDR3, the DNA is TGTGCCAGCCAAAAACTGGGGGGTGGAGAGACCCAGTACTTC. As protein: CASQKLGGGETQYF.

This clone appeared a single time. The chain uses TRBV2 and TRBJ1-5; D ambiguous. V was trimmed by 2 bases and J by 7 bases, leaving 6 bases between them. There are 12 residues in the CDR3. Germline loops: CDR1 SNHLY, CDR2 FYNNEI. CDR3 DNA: TGTGCCAGCAGTGAACCACAGCAGCCCCAGCATTTT. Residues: CASSEPQQPQHF.

The CDR3 loop reads CASSLYPGQSGSAEAFF. DNA for the CDR3: TGTGCCAGCAGTTTATACCCGGGACAGAGTGGAAGCGCTGAAGCTTTCTTT. V and J are TRBV28 and TRBJ1-1; 7 nucleotides align to TRBD1. The germline gives CDR1 MDHEN, CDR2 SYDVKM. Trimming took 1 base from V and 6 from J; bases not matched to a gene: 14. The CDR3 is 17 residues long.

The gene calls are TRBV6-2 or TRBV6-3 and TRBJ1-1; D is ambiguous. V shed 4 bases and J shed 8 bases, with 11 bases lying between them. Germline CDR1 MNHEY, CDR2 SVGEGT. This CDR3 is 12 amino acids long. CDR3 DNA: TGTGCCAGCAGTTCCCCCCCGACCGAAGCTTTCTTT. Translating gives CASSSPPTEAFF.

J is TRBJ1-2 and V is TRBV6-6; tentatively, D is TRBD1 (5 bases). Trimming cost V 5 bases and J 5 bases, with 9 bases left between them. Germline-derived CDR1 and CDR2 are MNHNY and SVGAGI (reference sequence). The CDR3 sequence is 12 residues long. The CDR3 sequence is CASSQRTYGYTF. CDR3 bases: TGTGCCAGCAGTCAGAGGACATATGGCTACACCTTC.

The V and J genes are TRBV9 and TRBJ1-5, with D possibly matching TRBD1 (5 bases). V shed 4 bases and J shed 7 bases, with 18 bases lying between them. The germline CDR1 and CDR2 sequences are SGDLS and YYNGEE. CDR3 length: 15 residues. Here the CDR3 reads CASSTRVRVGQPQHF. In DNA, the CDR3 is TGTGCCAGCAGCACCCGCGTCAGGGTAGGACAGCCCCAGCATTTT.

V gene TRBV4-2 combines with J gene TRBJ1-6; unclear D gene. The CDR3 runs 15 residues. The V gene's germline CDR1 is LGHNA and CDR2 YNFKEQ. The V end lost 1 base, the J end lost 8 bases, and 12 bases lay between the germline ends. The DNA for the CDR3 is TGTGCCAGCAGCCAAGGATTAATAGGCGATTCACCCCTCCACTTT. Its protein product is CASSQGLIGDSPLHF.

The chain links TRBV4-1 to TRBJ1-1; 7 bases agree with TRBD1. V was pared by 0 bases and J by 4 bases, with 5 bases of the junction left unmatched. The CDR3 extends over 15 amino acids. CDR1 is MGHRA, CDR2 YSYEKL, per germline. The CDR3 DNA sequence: TGCGCCAGCAGCCAAGATGACAGGGTTGGCACTGAAGCTTTCTTT. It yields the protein CASSQDDRVGTEAFF.

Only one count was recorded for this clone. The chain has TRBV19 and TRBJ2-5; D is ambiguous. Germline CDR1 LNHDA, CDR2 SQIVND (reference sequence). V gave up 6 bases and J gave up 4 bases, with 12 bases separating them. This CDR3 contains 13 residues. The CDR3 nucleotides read TGTGCCAGTAGCACGGTGCTTGGAGAGACCCAGTACTTC. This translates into CASSTVLGETQYF.

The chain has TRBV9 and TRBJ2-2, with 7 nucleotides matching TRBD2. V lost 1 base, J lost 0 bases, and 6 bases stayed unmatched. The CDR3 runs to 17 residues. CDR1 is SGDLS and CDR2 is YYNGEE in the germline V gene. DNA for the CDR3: TGTGCCAGCAGCGTATTGTACGGGACTACGAACACCGGGGAGCTGTTTTTT. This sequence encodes CASSVLYGTTNTGELFF.

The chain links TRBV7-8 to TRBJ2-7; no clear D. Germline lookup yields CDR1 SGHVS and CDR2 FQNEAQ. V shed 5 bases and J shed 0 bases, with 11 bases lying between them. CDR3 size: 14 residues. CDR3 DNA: TGTGCCAGCAGCCCTGGGCGCTTCTCCTACGAGCAGTACTTC. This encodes CASSPGRFSYEQYF.

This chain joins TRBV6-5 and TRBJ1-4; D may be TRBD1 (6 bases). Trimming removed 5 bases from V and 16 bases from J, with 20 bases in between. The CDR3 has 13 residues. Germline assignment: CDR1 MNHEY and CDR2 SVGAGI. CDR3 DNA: TGTGCCAGCAGTCCGCGTGGGGGGCAGAATCCGTTTTTT. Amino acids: CASSPRGGQNPFF.

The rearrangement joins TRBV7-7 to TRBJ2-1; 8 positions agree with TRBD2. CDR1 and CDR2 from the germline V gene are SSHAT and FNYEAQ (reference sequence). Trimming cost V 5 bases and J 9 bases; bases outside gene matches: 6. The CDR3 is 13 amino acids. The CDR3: CASSAGGLGEQFF. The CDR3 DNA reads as TGTGCCAGCAGCGCGGGGGGCTTAGGTGAGCAGTTCTTC.

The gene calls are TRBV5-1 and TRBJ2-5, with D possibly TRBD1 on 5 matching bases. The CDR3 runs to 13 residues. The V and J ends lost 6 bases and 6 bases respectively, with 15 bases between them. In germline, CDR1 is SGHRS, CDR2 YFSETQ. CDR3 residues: CASKGDSLKTQYF. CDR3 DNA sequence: TGCGCCAGCAAAGGGGATAGCCTAAAGACCCAGTACTTC. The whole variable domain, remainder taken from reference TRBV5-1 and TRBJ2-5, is KAGVTQTPRYLIKTRGQQVTLSCSPISGHRSVSWYQQTPGQGLQFLFEYFSETQRNKGNFPGRFSGRQFSNSRSEMNVSTLELGDSALYLCASKGDSLKTQYFGPGTRLLVL.

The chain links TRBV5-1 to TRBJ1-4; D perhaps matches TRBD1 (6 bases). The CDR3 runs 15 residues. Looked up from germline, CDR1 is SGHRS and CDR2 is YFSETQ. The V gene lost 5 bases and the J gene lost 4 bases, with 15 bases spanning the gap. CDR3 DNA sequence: TGCGCCAGCAGACCATACAGGGATGGTAATGAAAAACTGTTTTTT. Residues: CASRPYRDGNEKLFF. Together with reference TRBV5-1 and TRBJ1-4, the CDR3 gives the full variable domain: KAGVTQTPRYLIKTRGQQVTLSCSPISGHRSVSWYQQTPGQGLQFLFEYFSETQRNKGNFPGRFSGRQFSNSRSEMNVSTLELGDSALYLCASRPYRDGNEKLFFGSGTQLSVL.